The clone carrying this T cell receptor (beta chain) showed up just a few times. Its antigen is as yet unknown. These data come from a study of cytomegalovirus exposure and HLA in healthy donors. The wider study: Of the donors genotyped, about 410 in all, 81% fell in the Caucasian-associated ancestry cluster. Findings and caveats of the study: An ancestry cluster, one associated with Asian ancestry, reportedly showed fewer N-insertions than the approximately 650-donor mean in a later analysis. Researchers reportedly found TCR beta sequences accurately predicted most subjects' HLA-A and HLA-B alleles.

The study ran its PCR with 60 Vbeta and 13 Jbeta primers. Data came from immunoSEQ multiplex PCR; TCRdb stores just in-frame clones and leaves some out. The repertoire includes a few hundred thousand clones, around three quarters of them detected once, and roughly 15% sits in the top ten. Germline CDR1 is SQVTM and CDR2 is ANQGSEA. Trimming took off 5 bases at V and 8 bases at J, with 12 bases between the two ends. This CDR3 is 11 amino acids long. This chain joins TRBV29-1 and TRBJ1-2; D is ambiguous. Sequenced sample: PBMCs. The TCR originated in a man in his forties in good health and CMV-seronegative. For the CDR3, the DNA is TGCAGCGTTACAGCTTCGACGGGCTACACCTTC. Its translation: CSVTASTGYTF.